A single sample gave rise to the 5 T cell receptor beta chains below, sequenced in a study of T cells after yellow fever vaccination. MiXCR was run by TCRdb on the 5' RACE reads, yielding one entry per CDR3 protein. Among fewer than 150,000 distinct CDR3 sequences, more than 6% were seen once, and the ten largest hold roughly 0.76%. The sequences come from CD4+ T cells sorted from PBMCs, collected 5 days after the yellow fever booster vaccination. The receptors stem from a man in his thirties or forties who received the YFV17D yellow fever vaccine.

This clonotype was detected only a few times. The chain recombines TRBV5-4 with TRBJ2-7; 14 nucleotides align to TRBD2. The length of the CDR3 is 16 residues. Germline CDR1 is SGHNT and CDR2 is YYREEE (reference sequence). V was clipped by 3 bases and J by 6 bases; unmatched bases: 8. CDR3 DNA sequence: TGTGCCAGCAGCTCAGGGACTAGCGGGAGAGGGCTCGAGCAGTACTTC. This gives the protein CASSSGTSGRGLEQYF.

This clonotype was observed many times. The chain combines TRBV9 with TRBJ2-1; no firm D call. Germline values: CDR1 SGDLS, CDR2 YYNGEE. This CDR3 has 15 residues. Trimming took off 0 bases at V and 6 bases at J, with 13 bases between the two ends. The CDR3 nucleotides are TGTGCCAGCAGCGTAGAGGAACACGGATTCAATGAGCAGTTCTTC. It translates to CASSVEEHGFNEQFF. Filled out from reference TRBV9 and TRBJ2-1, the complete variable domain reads DSGVTQTPKHLITATGQRVTLRCSPRSGDLSVYWYQQSLDQGLQFLIQYYNGEERAKGNILERFSAQQFPDLHSELNLSSLELGDSALYFCASSVEEHGFNEQFFGPGTRLTVL.

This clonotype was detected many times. This CDR3 is CASSGGFRNQPQHF. The CDR3 bases are TGTGCCAGCAGCGGAGGATTTCGCAATCAGCCCCAGCATTTT. This chain joins TRBV14 and TRBJ1-5; D not resolved. Trimming shortened V by 5 bases and J by 2 bases, and 10 bases separated the two germline ends. Germline-derived CDR1 and CDR2 are SGHDN and FVKESK. The CDR3 is 14 residues long.

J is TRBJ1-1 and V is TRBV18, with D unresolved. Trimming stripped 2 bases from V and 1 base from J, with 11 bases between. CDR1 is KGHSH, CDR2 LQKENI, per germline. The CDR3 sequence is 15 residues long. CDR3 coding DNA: TGTGCCAGCTCACCAGCATGGGCCCGGAACACTGAAGCTTTCTTT. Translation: CASSPAWARNTEAFF.

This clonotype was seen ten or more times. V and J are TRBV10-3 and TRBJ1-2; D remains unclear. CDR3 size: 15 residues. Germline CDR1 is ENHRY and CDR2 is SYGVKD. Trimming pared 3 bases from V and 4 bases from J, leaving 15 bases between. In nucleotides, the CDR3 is TGTGCCATCAGTGACCCACCTCCCACGGGCTATGGCTACACCTTC. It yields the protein CAISDPPPTGYGYTF.